This T cell receptor (beta chain) was obtained from a study of cytomegalovirus exposure and HLA in healthy donors. Germline V CDR1 and CDR2: LNHDA, SQIVND (reference sequence). CDR3 length: 14 amino acids. V shed 1 base and J shed 6 bases, with 13 bases lying between them. The repertoire was sequenced with immunoSEQ multiplex PCR; TCRdb's copy has only in-frame clones and lacks some. The data contain approximately 190,000 clones, around four fifths of them singletons. This sequence was found in a man aged 18 to 30 in good health and CMV-seropositive. V and J are TRBV19 and TRBJ2-7, with TRBD2 as a possible D gene (5 bases). Sequencing was done on a sample of PBMCs. As DNA, the CDR3 is TGTGCCAGTAGTATAGTAGGAAGAGGGAGCGAGCAGTACTTC. Encoded protein: CASSIVGRGSEQYF.